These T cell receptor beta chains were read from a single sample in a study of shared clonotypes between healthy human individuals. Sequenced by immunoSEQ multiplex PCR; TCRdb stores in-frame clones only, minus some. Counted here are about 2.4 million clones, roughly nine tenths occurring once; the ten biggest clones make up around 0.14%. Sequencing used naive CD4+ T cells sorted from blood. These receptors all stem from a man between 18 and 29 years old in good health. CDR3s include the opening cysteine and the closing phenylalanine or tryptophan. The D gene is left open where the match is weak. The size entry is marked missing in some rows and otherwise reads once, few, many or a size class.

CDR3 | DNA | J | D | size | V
CASRRMGGSYNEQFF | TGTGCCAGCAGACGCATGGGAGGCTCGTACAATGAGCAGTTCTTC | TRBJ2-1 | NA | once | TRBV6-5
CASSPNQLGQGSTIYF | TGTGCCAGCTCACCTAATCAGCTCGGACAGGGCAGCACCATATATTTT | TRBJ1-3 | TRBD1 | NA | TRBV18
CASSWQRYNSPLHF | TGTGCCAGCAGCTGGCAACGGTATAATTCACCCCTCCACTTT | TRBJ1-6 | NA | once | TRBV2
CASSLGIRGVDIQYF | TGCGCCAGCAGCTTGGGAATACGCGGGGTAGACATTCAGTACTTC | TRBJ2-4 | NA | NA | TRBV5-1
CASSPGQGLSYEQYF | TGCGCCAGCAGCCCGGGACAGGGTCTCTCCTACGAGCAGTACTTC | TRBJ2-7 | TRBD1 | NA | TRBV5-1
CASSQVLTSGGYNEQFF | TGCGCCAGCAGCCAGGTCCTAACTAGCGGGGGCTACAATGAGCAGTTCTTC | TRBJ2-1 | TRBD2 | NA | TRBV4-1
CASSFRDSYEQYF | TGCGCCAGCAGCTTCCGGGACAGCTACGAGCAGTACTTC | TRBJ2-7 | TRBD1 | few | TRBV5-1
CAWSLGPLDFTDTQYF | TGTGCCTGGAGTTTGGGTCCTCTCGATTTCACAGATACGCAGTATTTT | TRBJ2-3 | NA | NA | TRBV30
CASSLGRGGYLNSPLHF | TGTGCCAGCAGCTTGGGAAGGGGCGGTTATCTTAATTCACCCCTCCACTTT | TRBJ1-6 | NA | NA | TRBV5-4
CASSLTPGGLAKNIQYF | TGCGCCAGCAGCTTGACCCCGGGAGGTCTAGCCAAAAACATTCAGTACTTC | TRBJ2-4 | TRBD2 | NA | TRBV5-1
CASSRRGAYF | TGTGCCAGTAGTAGACGGGGGGCTTACTTC | TRBJ2-7 | NA | NA | TRBV19
CASSYLIDKGKLFF | TGTGCCAGCAGTTACTTGATTGACAAGGGAAAACTGTTTTTT | TRBJ1-4 | NA | NA | TRBV6-5
CASSRVFEQPQHF | TGTGCCAGCAGTAGAGTGTTTGAACAGCCCCAGCATTTT | TRBJ1-5 | NA | NA | TRBV6-6
CAWQPRSADTQYF | TGTGCCTGGCAGCCCCGGTCGGCAGATACGCAGTATTTT | TRBJ2-3 | NA | NA | TRBV30
CASSRLAGEGEQYF | TGCGCCAGCAGCAGGCTAGCGGGAGAAGGCGAGCAGTACTTC | TRBJ2-7 | TRBD2 | NA | TRBV5-1
CASSPDGDPPLHF | TGTGCCAGCTCACCAGATGGGGATCCACCCCTCCACTTT | TRBJ1-6 | NA | few | TRBV18
CASSLGLAGAKNIQYF | TGTGCCAGCAGCTTAGGACTAGCGGGAGCCAAAAACATTCAGTACTTC | TRBJ2-4 | TRBD2 | NA | TRBV7-2
CASSYWTSGFYNEQFF | TGTGCCAGCAGTTACTGGACTAGCGGTTTCTACAATGAGCAGTTCTTC | TRBJ2-1 | TRBD2 | NA | TRBV6-6
CASSLWGTSISYEQYF | TGTGCCAGCAGCTTGTGGGGGACTAGCATCTCCTACGAGCAGTACTTC | TRBJ2-7 | TRBD2 | NA | TRBV7-2
CASRSQPQHF | TGTGCCAGCAGAAGTCAGCCCCAGCATTTT | TRBJ1-5 | NA | NA | TRBV7-9
CASRKGTSGDSETQYF | TGTGCCAGCAGAAAGGGGACTAGCGGAGATTCGGAGACCCAGTACTTC | TRBJ2-5 | TRBD2 | once | TRBV5-4
CASSQRTVPGGEQYF | TGTGCCAGCAGCCAACGGACAGTACCGGGGGGTGAGCAGTACTTC | TRBJ2-7 | NA | once | TRBV28
CASSESGLGRMNTEAFF | TGCGCCAGCAGTGAGTCGGGGTTAGGGCGAATGAACACTGAAGCTTTCTTT | TRBJ1-1 | NA | NA | TRBV10-1
CASSPDGTYNEKLFF | TGTGCCAGCTCACCTGACGGGACCTACAATGAAAAACTGTTTTTT | TRBJ1-4 | NA | NA | TRBV18
CASSLARTSGRYNEQFF | TGTGCCAGCAGTTTAGCTCGGACTAGCGGCCGCTACAATGAGCAGTTCTTC | TRBJ2-1 | TRBD2 | NA | TRBV27
CASSLGQAGYEQYF | TGTGCCAGCTCACTTGGGCAGGCGGGCTACGAGCAGTACTTC | TRBJ2-7 | NA | once | TRBV18
CSVEGTTANSYEQYF | TGCAGCGTTGAAGGGACAACAGCTAACTCCTACGAGCAGTACTTC | TRBJ2-7 | NA | NA | TRBV29-1
CASSDDRGTVNTEAFF | TGCGCCAGCAGCGATGACAGGGGGACGGTGAACACTGAAGCTTTCTTT | TRBJ1-1 | TRBD1 | NA | TRBV5-1
CAWSSSVSGNTIYF | TGTGCCTGGAGTAGTTCGGTCTCTGGAAACACCATATATTTT | TRBJ1-3 | NA | NA | TRBV30
CASSRGASSGNTIYF | TGTGCCAGCAGTCGGGGGGCGAGCTCTGGAAACACCATATATTTT | TRBJ1-3 | NA | NA | TRBV6-5
CSVDLDRTDTQYF | TGCAGCGTTGACTTGGACAGGACAGATACGCAGTATTTT | TRBJ2-3 | TRBD1 | NA | TRBV29-1